The present TCR beta chain was sequenced within a study of blood T cell repertoires in COVID-19. Study details: The origin of the acute and convalescent COVID-19 samples was the United States, Italy and Spain. Sources were T cells, B-cell-depleted T cells, or PBMCs; the material itself was cDNA or gDNA.

This clone was detected only a few times. As handled by the study authors: Reference gene primer amplification yielded estimated nucleated cell counts. The repertoire was sequenced with immunoSEQ multiplex PCR; TCRdb's copy has only in-frame clones and lacks some. V and J calls and clone size are as listed in that table; D and trimming were resolved from the DNA. The repertoire holds around 130,000 clones, with 88% as singletons. V was trimmed by 0 bases and J by 5 bases, leaving 5 bases between them. CDR3 length equals 12 residues. Germline V lookup: CDR1 SGHRS, CDR2 YFSETQ. The sample comprised peripheral blood. The chain employs TRBV5-1 and TRBJ2-5; D not resolved. The sequence was obtained from a man in his 70s with active COVID-19. CDR3 nucleotide sequence: TGCGCCAGCAGCTTGGACGGGGAGACCCAGTACTTC. It translates to CASSLDGETQYF.